The next 26 T cell receptor beta chains were all read from a single sample in a study of cytomegalovirus exposure and HLA in healthy donors. The PCR was carried out with 60 Vbeta primers and 13 Jbeta primers. Libraries were prepared by immunoSEQ multiplex PCR; TCRdb keeps only in-frame clonotypes and omits some of them. The sample records approximately 110,000 clones, 65% to 80% being singletons. The specimen sequenced was PBMCs. The origin of the receptors is a female donor in good health and CMV-seropositive.

J is TRBJ2-1 and V is TRBV4-1; D remains ambiguous. V was clipped by 4 bases and J by 9 bases, with 13 bases between them. The CDR3 is 13 amino acids. Germline loops: CDR1 MGHRA, CDR2 YSYEKL. The CDR3: CASSRAVDGEQFF. CDR3 nucleotides: TGCGCCAGCAGCCGGGCAGTCGACGGTGAGCAGTTCTTC.

J is TRBJ2-5 and V is TRBV7-9; tentative D call: TRBD2 (5 bases). CDR3 size: 17 residues. Per the germline V gene, CDR1 is SEHNR and CDR2 is FQNEAQ (reference sequence). Trimming stripped 1 base from V and 4 bases from J, with 19 bases between. CDR3 amino acids: CASSLDRGLRGGETQYF. The CDR3, as DNA: TGTGCCAGCAGCTTAGATCGAGGGTTAAGAGGAGGAGAGACCCAGTACTTC.

The chain links TRBV9 to TRBJ2-2; tentatively, D is TRBD2 (6 bases). CDR3 size: 16 residues. The germline CDR1 and CDR2 sequences are SGDLS and YYNGEE. The V end was cut by 0 bases, the J end by 0 bases, with 9 bases between. The CDR3 region is CASSVGRDANTGELFF. The CDR3 DNA follows: TGTGCCAGCAGCGTAGGGAGGGACGCGAACACCGGGGAGCTGTTTTTT. Based on the CDR3 plus reference TRBV9 and TRBJ2-2, the full variable domain is DSGVTQTPKHLITATGQRVTLRCSPRSGDLSVYWYQQSLDQGLQFLIQYYNGEERAKGNILERFSAQQFPDLHSELNLSSLELGDSALYFCASSVGRDANTGELFFGEGSRLTVL.

The chain couples TRBV27 to TRBJ2-3, with 9 bases matching TRBD2. CDR1 and CDR2 (germline): MNHEY, SMNVEV (reference sequence). V gave up 2 bases and J gave up 2 bases; unmatched junction bases: 2. The CDR3 totals 15 residues. The CDR3 sequence is CASSLAGGNTDTQYF. The CDR3 nucleotides are TGTGCCAGCAGTTTAGCGGGGGGGAACACAGATACGCAGTATTTT.

The gene calls are TRBV11-2 and TRBJ2-5, with D possibly matching TRBD2 (5 bases). Germline lookup yields CDR1 SGHAT and CDR2 FQNNGV. The ends were cut back, 1 base at V and 4 bases at J, with 10 bases in the middle. The CDR3 extends over 14 amino acids. The CDR3 reads CASSLVTGVETQYF. CDR3 coding DNA: TGTGCCAGCAGCTTAGTAACCGGGGTAGAGACCCAGTACTTC.

This sequence joins TRBV6-4 and TRBJ1-6; D perhaps matches TRBD1 (5 bases). This CDR3 is 14 amino acids long. The germline V gene encodes CDR1 MRHNA and CDR2 SNTAGT. Between the trimmed V and J ends, which lost 0 bases and 9 bases, there was a span of 9 bases. The CDR3 reads CASSDSGGGSPLHF. The CDR3 nucleotides read TGTGCCAGCAGTGACTCCGGGGGGGGTTCACCCCTCCACTTT.

The rearrangement joins TRBV5-5 to TRBJ2-1, with TRBD1 as a possible D gene (5 bases). Germline V gene lookup returns CDR1 SGHKS and CDR2 YYEKEE (reference sequence). There are 15 residues in the CDR3. Between the trimmed V and J ends, which lost 0 bases and 3 bases, there was a span of 10 bases. The CDR3 DNA is TGTGCCAGCAGCTTGGTAAGGACAAACTACAATGAGCAGTTCTTC. Protein product: CASSLVRTNYNEQFF.

J is TRBJ1-5 and V is TRBV7-8; 8 bases match TRBD1. Germline CDR1 and CDR2: SGHVS and FQNEAQ. The CDR3 length is 17 residues. J lost 1 base, V lost 3 bases, and 8 bases had no gene match. The CDR3 DNA reads as TGTGCCAGCAGCTTGGGCAGGGGGCGAGGAAGCAATCAGCCCCAGCATTTT. It codes for CASSLGRGRGSNQPQHF.

The chain is built from TRBV6-1 and TRBJ2-1, with TRBD1 matching over 7 bases. The junction had 4 bases not matched to a gene; V was cut back by 4 bases and J by 7 bases. CDR1 and CDR2 from the germline V gene are MNHNS and SASEGT. The CDR3 runs 13 residues. Written as DNA, the CDR3 is TGTGCCAGCAGTGGGACAGGCTGGAATGAGCAGTTCTTC. Protein: CASSGTGWNEQFF.

This clone was found a few times. The V and J genes are TRBV7-9 and TRBJ1-3; D is unclear. The length of the CDR3 is 16 residues. Germline V lookup: CDR1 SEHNR, CDR2 FQNEAQ (reference sequence). Deletions cut 1 base from V and 0 bases from J, with 10 bases between. The CDR3 nucleotides are TGTGCCAGCAGCTTAGTACTGGGGAGCTCTGGAAACACCATATATTTT. It translates to CASSLVLGSSGNTIYF.

The rearrangement joins TRBV30 to TRBJ2-2; a possible D gene is TRBD1 (7 bases). The germline CDR1 and CDR2 sequences are GTSNPN and SVGIG (reference sequence). The V end was cut by 2 bases, the J end by 6 bases, with 13 bases between. The CDR3 runs 14 residues. The CDR3 DNA reads TGTGCCTGGAGTCTAGTCAGGGGGGCCGGGGAGCTGTTTTTT. Protein product: CAWSLVRGAGELFF.

The DNA of the CDR3 is TGTGCCAGCAGTTTTTCCGACAGGGTGGCCTACGAGCAGTACTTC. The encoded protein is CASSFSDRVAYEQYF. V usage is TRBV27 and J usage is TRBJ2-7, with 7 bases lining up with TRBD1. This CDR3 comprises 15 residues. In germline, CDR1 is MNHEY, CDR2 SMNVEV (reference sequence). V shed 3 bases, J shed 2 bases, and the junction held 7 bases outside the gene matches.

The J gene is TRBJ2-3, the V gene TRBV18, with D unresolved. Trimming took off 3 bases at V and 0 bases at J, with 7 bases between the two ends. Germline V gene data show CDR1 as KGHSH and CDR2 as LQKENI. The CDR3 loop spans 14 amino acids. CDR3: CASSPGASTDTQYF. CDR3 DNA sequence: TGTGCCAGCTCACCTGGAGCGAGCACAGATACGCAGTATTTT. Looking up the rest from reference TRBV18 and TRBJ2-3 gives the full variable domain: NAGVMQNPRHLVRRRGQEARLRCSPMKGHSHVYWYRQLPEEGLKFMVYLQKENIIDESGMPKERFSAEFPKEGPSILRIQQVVRGDSAAYFCASSPGASTDTQYFGPGTRLTVL.

To note about this clone: Other DNA sequences in this specimen translate into the identical CDR3. The V and J genes are TRBV5-1 and TRBJ2-7; 8 bases align to TRBD1. This CDR3 has 17 amino acids. Germline CDR1 and CDR2: SGHRS and YFSETQ. V dropped 4 bases and J dropped 4; count of bases not matched to a gene: 16. The chain's CDR3 is CASSLTPILGQGYEQYF. The CDR3 bases are TGCGCCAGCAGCCTCACCCCAATCTTAGGACAGGGTTACGAGCAGTACTTC. The full variable domain, rest sourced from reference TRBV5-1 and TRBJ2-7, is KAGVTQTPRYLIKTRGQQVTLSCSPISGHRSVSWYQQTPGQGLQFLFEYFSETQRNKGNFPGRFSGRQFSNSRSEMNVSTLELGDSALYLCASSLTPILGQGYEQYFGPGTRLTVT.

J is TRBJ1-1 and V is TRBV29-1; D is uncertain. This CDR3 is 13 amino acids long. Trimming pared 2 bases from V and 1 base from J, leaving 8 bases between. Germline V gene lookup returns CDR1 SQVTM and CDR2 ANQGSEA. Here the CDR3 DNA reads TGCAGCGTTGAACCAGAGGGGAACACTGAAGCTTTCTTT. Translated, it gives CSVEPEGNTEAFF.

This sequence joins TRBV27 and TRBJ2-7; 9 positions agree with TRBD2. The germline CDR1 and CDR2 sequences are MNHEY and SMNVEV (reference sequence). J was trimmed by 6 bases and V by 2 bases; bases with no gene match: 5. This CDR3 has 14 residues. The CDR3 spells CASSLTAGGREQYF. DNA for the CDR3: TGTGCCAGCAGTTTAACAGCGGGAGGTCGCGAGCAGTACTTC.

This chain uses TRBV2 with TRBJ2-4; possibly TRBD2 for D (5 bases). CDR1 and CDR2 (germline): SNHLY, FYNNEI. CDR3 length equals 15 residues. V shed 3 bases and J shed 2 bases, with 11 bases lying between them. CDR3 residues: CASSDSQRPKNIQYF. DNA for the CDR3: TGTGCCAGCAGTGATTCTCAGCGGCCCAAAAACATTCAGTACTTC.

The chain has TRBV7-2 and TRBJ1-5; no reliable D call. Germline CDR1 is SGHTA and CDR2 is FQGNSA. CDR3 length equals 16 residues. Trimming took 5 bases from V and 4 from J, leaving 18 bases between them. DNA of the CDR3: TGTGCCAGCAGCCCAAACCCGGGAGGGCGGAATCAGCCCCAGCATTTT. It specifies CASSPNPGGRNQPQHF.

The chain has TRBV7-9 and TRBJ1-5; 7 nucleotides line up with TRBD1. Germline CDR1 and CDR2: SEHNR and FQNEAQ (reference sequence). V trimming: 5 bases; J trimming: 3 bases; junction bases outside the gene matches: 4. The CDR3 has 14 residues. CDR3 amino acids: CASSPDRFNQPQHF. The CDR3 DNA sequence: TGTGCCAGCAGCCCGGACAGGTTCAATCAGCCCCAGCATTTT.

V is TRBV5-1 and J is TRBJ2-7; 9 bases line up with TRBD2. V lost 4 bases and J lost 1; bases outside the gene matches: 12. Germline V gives CDR1 SGHRS, CDR2 YFSETQ. The CDR3 extends over 17 amino acids. CDR3 bases: TGCGCCAGCAGCCCGAGGTGGCGGGGGGGACGATCCTACGAGCAGTACTTC. Its protein product is CASSPRWRGGRSYEQYF. The full variable domain, with the rest looked up from reference TRBV5-1 and TRBJ2-7, is KAGVTQTPRYLIKTRGQQVTLSCSPISGHRSVSWYQQTPGQGLQFLFEYFSETQRNKGNFPGRFSGRQFSNSRSEMNVSTLELGDSALYLCASSPRWRGGRSYEQYFGPGTRLTVT.

The chain combines TRBV19 with TRBJ1-5; D remains ambiguous. The CDR3 spans 15 residues. The V gene's germline CDR1 is LNHDA and CDR2 SQIVND (reference sequence). The V gene lost 0 bases and the J gene lost 1 base, with 7 bases spanning the gap. CDR3 bases: TGTGCCAGTAGTATAGAGCGAAGAAGCAATCAGCCCCAGCATTTT. Protein product: CASSIERRSNQPQHF.

The J gene is TRBJ1-2, the V gene TRBV2; a weak D match, TRBD1 (6 bases). Germline V gives CDR1 SNHLY, CDR2 FYNNEI. This CDR3 has 13 amino acids. Trimming pared 6 bases from V and 6 bases from J, leaving 14 bases between. CDR3 sequence reads: CASRLRTADGYTF. The CDR3 DNA reads TGTGCCAGCAGACTCAGGACAGCGGATGGCTACACCTTC. The full variable domain, in which reference TRBV2 and TRBJ1-2 provide the parts outside the CDR3, is EPEVTQTPSHQVTQMGQEVILRCVPISNHLYFYWYRQILGQKVEFLVSFYNNEISEKSEIFDDQFSVERPDGSNFTLKIRSTKLEDSAMYFCASRLRTADGYTFGSGTRLTVV.

The rearrangement uses TRBV9 and TRBJ1-3; no definite D call. V gave up 4 bases and J gave up 2 bases, with 16 bases separating them. Looked up from germline, CDR1 is SGDLS and CDR2 is YYNGEE. The CDR3 spans 16 residues. CDR3 sequence (DNA): TGTGCCAGCAGCCAATTAGTCTCTAGAGCTGGAAACACCATATATTTT. Translation: CASSQLVSRAGNTIYF.

The chain recombines TRBV7-9 with TRBJ1-1, with 8 positions matching TRBD1. This CDR3 is 16 amino acids long. The V gene end was trimmed by 0 bases and the J gene end by 3 bases; junction bases not matched to a gene: 6. Germline V gene sequence: CDR1 SEHNR, CDR2 FQNEAQ (reference sequence). The CDR3 nucleotides read TGTGCCAGCAGCTTAGCCCGGACAGGGAGTGACACTGAAGCTTTCTTT. Encoded protein: CASSLARTGSDTEAFF.

The V and J genes are TRBV28 and TRBJ1-2; no clear D gene. This CDR3 region has 14 residues. V was pared by 2 bases and J by 2 bases, with 9 bases between. Germline V gene data show CDR1 as MDHEN and CDR2 as SYDVKM. CDR3 coding DNA: TGTGCCAGCAGTTTACACAGCAGCAACTATGGCTACACCTTC. This gives the protein CASSLHSSNYGYTF.

This sequence joins TRBV27 and TRBJ2-1; no clear D. The CDR3 runs to 14 residues. The germline gives CDR1 MNHEY, CDR2 SMNVEV (reference sequence). V shed 2 bases and J shed 8 bases, with 13 bases lying between them. The DNA for the CDR3 is TGTGCCAGCAGTTTAGGAATAGCCGGCTATGAGCAGTTCTTC. Amino acid sequence: CASSLGIAGYEQFF.